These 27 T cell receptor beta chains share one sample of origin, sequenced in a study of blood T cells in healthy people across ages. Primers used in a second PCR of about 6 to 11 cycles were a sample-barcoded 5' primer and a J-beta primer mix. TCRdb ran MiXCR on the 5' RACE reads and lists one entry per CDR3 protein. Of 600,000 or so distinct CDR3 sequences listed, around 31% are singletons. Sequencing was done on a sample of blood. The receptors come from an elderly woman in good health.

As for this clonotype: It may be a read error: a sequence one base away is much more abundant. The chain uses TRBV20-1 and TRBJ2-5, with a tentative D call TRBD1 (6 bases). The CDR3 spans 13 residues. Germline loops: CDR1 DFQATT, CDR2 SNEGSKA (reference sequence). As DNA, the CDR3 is TGCAGTGTTAGACAGGAAATCCAAGAGACCCAGTACTTC. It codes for CSVRQEIQETQYF.

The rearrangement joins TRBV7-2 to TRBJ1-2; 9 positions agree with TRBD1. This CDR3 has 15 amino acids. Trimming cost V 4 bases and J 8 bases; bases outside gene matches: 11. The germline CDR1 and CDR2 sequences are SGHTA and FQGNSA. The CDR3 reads CASSSDMGQGGGYTF. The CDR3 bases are TGTGCCAGCAGCTCGGATATGGGACAGGGAGGCGGCTACACCTTC. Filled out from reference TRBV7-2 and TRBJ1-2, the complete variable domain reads GAGVSQSPSNKVTEKGKDVELRCDPISGHTALYWYRQSLGQGLEFLIYFQGNSAPDKSGLPSDRFSAERTGGSVSTLTIQRTQQEDSAVYLCASSSDMGQGGGYTFGSGTRLTVV.

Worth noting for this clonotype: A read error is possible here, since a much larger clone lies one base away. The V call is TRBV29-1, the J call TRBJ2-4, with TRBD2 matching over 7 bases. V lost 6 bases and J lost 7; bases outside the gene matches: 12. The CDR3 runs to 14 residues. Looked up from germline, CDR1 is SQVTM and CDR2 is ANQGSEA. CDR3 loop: CSVTGAGELNIQYF. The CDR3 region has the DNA TGCAGCGTCACCGGGGCGGGGGAGCTGAACATTCAGTACTTC.

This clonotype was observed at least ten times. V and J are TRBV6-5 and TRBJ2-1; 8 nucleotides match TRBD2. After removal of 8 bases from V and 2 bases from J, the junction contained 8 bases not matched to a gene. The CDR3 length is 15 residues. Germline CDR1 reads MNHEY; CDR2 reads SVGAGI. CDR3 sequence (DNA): TGTGCCAGCGGAGAAAGCGGGGGTACCTACAATGAGCAGTTCTTC. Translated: CASGESGGTYNEQFF.

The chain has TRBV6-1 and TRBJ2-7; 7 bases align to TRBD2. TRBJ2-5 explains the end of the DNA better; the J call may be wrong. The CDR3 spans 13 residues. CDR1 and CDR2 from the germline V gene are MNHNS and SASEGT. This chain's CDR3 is CASSDMGGRTQYF. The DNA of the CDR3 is TGTGCCAGCAGTGACATGGGAGGGCGGACCCAGTACTTC.

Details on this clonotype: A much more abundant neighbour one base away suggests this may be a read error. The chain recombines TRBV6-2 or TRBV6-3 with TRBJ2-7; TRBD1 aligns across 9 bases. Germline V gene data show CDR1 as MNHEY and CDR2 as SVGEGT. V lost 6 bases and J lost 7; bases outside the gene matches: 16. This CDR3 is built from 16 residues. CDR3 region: CASSKATGGIYNEQYF. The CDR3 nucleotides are TGTGCCAGCAGCAAGGCGACAGGGGGAATCTACAATGAGCAGTACTTC.

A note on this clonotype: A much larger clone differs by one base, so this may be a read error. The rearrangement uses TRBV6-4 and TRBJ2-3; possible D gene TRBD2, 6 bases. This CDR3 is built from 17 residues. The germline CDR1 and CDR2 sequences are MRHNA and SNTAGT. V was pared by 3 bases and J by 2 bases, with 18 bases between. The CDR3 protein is CASSDEAGSLATDTQYF. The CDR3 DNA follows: TGTGCCAGCAGTGATGAGGCGGGGAGTCTAGCCACAGATACGCAGTATTTT.

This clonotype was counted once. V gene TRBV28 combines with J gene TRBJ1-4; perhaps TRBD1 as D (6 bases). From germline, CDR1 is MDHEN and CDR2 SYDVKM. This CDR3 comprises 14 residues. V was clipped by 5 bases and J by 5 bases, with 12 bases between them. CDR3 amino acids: CASSQRQENEKLFF. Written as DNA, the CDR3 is TGTGCCAGCAGTCAACGACAGGAGAATGAAAAACTGTTTTTT. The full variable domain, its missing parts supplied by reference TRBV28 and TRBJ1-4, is DVKVTQSSRYLVKRTGEKVFLECVQDMDHENMFWYRQDPGLGLRLIYFSYDVKMKEKGDIPEGYSVSREKKERFSLILESASTNQTSMYLCASSQRQENEKLFFGSGTQLSVL.

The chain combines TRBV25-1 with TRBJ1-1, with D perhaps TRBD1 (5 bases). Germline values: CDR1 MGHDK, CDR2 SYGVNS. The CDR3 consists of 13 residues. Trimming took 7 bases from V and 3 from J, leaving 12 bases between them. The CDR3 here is CASTHPGDTEAFF. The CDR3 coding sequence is TGTGCCAGCACTCACCCGGGGGACACTGAAGCTTTCTTT.

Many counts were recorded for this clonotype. DNA of the CDR3: TGTGCCATCAGTCGTTCTTTCGACGAGCAGTACTTC. Translating it yields CAISRSFDEQYF. The chain carries TRBV10-3 and TRBJ2-7; D not resolved. Germline CDR1 and CDR2: ENHRY and SYGVKD. This CDR3 has 12 amino acids. The V gene lost 5 bases and the J gene lost 5 bases, with 10 bases spanning the gap.

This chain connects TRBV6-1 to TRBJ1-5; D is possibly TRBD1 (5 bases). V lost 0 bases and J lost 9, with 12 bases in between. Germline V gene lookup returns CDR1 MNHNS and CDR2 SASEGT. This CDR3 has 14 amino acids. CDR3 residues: CASSEANRLRPQHF. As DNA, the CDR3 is TGTGCCAGCAGTGAAGCTAACAGGTTACGGCCCCAGCATTTT.

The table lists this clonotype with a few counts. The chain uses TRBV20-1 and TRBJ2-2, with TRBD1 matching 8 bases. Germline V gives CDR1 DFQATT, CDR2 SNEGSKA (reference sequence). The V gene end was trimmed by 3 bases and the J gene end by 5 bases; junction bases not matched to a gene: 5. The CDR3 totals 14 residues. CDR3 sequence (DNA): TGCAGTGCTAGCCGGGACAGGCGAACCGGGGAGCTGTTTTTT. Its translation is CSASRDRRTGELFF.

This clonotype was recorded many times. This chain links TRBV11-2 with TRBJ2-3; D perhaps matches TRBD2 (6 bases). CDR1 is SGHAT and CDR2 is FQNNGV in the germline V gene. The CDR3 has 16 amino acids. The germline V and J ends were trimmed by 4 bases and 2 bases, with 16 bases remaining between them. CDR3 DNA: TGTGCCAGCAGCTCCCACGGGGGTACGCCCACAGATACGCAGTATTTT. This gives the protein CASSSHGGTPTDTQYF.

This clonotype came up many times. Here the CDR3 reads CSVEEEGAETDTQYF. The CDR3 coding sequence is TGCAGCGTTGAAGAGGAAGGGGCCGAAACAGATACGCAGTATTTT. J is TRBJ2-3 and V is TRBV29-1; weak D call: TRBD1 (5 bases). The length of the CDR3 is 15 residues. V shed 0 bases and J shed 3 bases, with 13 bases lying between them. Per the germline V gene, CDR1 is SQVTM and CDR2 is ANQGSEA.

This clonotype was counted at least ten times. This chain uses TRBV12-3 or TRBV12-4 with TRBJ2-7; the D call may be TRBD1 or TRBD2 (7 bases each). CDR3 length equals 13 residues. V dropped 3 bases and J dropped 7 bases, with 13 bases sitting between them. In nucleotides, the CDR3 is TGTGCCAGCAGTTTCAGGGGGGAGGGGGAGCAGTACTTC. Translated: CASSFRGEGEQYF.

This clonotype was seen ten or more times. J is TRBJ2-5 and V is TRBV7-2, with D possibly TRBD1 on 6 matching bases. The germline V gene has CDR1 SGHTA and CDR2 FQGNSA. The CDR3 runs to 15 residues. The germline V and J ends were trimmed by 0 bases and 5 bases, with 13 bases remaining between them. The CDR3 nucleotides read TGTGCCAGCAGCTTAGCAGGTCAGGGGTCGGAGACCCAGTACTTC. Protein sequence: CASSLAGQGSETQYF.

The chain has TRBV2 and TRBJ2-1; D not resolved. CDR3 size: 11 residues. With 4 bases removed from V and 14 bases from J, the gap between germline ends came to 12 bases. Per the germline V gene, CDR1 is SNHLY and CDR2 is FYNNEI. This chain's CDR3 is CASSGPAREFF. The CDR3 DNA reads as TGTGCCAGCAGTGGTCCAGCACGTGAGTTCTTC.

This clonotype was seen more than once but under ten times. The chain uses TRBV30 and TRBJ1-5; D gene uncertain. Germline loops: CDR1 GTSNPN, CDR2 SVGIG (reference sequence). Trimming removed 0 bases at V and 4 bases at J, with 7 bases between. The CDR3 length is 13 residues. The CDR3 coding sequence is TGTGCCTGGAGTGTGGACGTAAATCAGCCCCAGCATTTT. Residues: CAWSVDVNQPQHF.

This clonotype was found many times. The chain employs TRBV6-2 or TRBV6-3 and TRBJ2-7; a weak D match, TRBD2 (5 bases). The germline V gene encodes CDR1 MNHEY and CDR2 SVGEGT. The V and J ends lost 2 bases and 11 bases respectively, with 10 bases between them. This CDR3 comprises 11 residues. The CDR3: CASSYGGWEYF. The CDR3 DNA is TGTGCCAGCAGTTACGGCGGGTGGGAGTACTTC.

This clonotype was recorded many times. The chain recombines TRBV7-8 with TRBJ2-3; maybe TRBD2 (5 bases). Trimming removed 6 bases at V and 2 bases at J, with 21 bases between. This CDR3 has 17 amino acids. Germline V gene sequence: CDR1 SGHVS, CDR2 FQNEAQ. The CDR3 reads CASSLGPARLITDTQYF. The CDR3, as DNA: TGTGCCAGCAGTCTAGGCCCGGCCCGACTAATCACAGATACGCAGTATTTT.

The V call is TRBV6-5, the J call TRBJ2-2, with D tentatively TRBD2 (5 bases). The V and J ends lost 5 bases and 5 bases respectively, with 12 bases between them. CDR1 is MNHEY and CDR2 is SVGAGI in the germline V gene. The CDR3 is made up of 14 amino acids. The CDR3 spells CASSDEGLTGELFF. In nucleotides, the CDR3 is TGTGCCAGCAGTGACGAAGGACTTACCGGGGAGCTGTTTTTT.

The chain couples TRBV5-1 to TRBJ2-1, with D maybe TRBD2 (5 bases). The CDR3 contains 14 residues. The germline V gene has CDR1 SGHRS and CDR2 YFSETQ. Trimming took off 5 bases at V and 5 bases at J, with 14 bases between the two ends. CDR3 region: CASRRTFGDNEQFF. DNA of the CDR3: TGCGCCAGCAGAAGAACCTTCGGGGACAATGAGCAGTTCTTC.

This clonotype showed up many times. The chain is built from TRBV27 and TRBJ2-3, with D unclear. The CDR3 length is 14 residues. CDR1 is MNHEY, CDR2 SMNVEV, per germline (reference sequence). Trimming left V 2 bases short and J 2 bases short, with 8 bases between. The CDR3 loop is CASSLGSVTDTQYF. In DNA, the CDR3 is TGTGCCAGCAGTTTAGGCAGCGTCACAGATACGCAGTATTTT.

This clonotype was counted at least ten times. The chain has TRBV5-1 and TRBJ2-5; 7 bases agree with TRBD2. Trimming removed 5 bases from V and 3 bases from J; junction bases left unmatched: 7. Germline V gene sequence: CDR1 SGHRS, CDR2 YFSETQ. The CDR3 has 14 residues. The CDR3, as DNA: TGCGCCAGCAGATACGGTCGGGGGGAAGAGACCCAGTACTTC. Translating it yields CASRYGRGEETQYF.

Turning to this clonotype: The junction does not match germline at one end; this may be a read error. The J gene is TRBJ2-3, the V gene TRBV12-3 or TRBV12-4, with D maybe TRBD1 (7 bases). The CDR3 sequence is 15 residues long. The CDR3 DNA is TGTGCCAGCAGTTTGGTCGGAGGGGGCGCAGATATGCAGTATTTT. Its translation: CASSLVGGGADMQYF.

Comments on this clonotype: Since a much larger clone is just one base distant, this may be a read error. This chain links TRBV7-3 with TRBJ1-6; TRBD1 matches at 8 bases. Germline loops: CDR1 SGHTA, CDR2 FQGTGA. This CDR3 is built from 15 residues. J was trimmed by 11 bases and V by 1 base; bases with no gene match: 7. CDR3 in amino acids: CASSLSAGGGAPLHF. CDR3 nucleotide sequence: TGTGCCAGCAGCTTAAGTGCAGGGGGCGGGGCACCCCTCCACTTT. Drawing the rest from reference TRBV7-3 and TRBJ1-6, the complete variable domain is GAGVSQTPSNKVTEKGKYVELRCDPISGHTALYWYRQSLGQGPEFLIYFQGTGAADDSGLPNDRFFAVRPEGSVSTLKIQRTERGDSAVYLCASSLSAGGGAPLHFGNGTRLTVT.

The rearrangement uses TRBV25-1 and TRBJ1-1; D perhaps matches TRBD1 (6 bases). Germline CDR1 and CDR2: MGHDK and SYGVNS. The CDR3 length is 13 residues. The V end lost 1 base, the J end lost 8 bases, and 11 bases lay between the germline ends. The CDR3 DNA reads TGTGCCAGCAGTGAATGGAGGGGGTTAGAAGCTTTCTTT. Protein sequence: CASSEWRGLEAFF.